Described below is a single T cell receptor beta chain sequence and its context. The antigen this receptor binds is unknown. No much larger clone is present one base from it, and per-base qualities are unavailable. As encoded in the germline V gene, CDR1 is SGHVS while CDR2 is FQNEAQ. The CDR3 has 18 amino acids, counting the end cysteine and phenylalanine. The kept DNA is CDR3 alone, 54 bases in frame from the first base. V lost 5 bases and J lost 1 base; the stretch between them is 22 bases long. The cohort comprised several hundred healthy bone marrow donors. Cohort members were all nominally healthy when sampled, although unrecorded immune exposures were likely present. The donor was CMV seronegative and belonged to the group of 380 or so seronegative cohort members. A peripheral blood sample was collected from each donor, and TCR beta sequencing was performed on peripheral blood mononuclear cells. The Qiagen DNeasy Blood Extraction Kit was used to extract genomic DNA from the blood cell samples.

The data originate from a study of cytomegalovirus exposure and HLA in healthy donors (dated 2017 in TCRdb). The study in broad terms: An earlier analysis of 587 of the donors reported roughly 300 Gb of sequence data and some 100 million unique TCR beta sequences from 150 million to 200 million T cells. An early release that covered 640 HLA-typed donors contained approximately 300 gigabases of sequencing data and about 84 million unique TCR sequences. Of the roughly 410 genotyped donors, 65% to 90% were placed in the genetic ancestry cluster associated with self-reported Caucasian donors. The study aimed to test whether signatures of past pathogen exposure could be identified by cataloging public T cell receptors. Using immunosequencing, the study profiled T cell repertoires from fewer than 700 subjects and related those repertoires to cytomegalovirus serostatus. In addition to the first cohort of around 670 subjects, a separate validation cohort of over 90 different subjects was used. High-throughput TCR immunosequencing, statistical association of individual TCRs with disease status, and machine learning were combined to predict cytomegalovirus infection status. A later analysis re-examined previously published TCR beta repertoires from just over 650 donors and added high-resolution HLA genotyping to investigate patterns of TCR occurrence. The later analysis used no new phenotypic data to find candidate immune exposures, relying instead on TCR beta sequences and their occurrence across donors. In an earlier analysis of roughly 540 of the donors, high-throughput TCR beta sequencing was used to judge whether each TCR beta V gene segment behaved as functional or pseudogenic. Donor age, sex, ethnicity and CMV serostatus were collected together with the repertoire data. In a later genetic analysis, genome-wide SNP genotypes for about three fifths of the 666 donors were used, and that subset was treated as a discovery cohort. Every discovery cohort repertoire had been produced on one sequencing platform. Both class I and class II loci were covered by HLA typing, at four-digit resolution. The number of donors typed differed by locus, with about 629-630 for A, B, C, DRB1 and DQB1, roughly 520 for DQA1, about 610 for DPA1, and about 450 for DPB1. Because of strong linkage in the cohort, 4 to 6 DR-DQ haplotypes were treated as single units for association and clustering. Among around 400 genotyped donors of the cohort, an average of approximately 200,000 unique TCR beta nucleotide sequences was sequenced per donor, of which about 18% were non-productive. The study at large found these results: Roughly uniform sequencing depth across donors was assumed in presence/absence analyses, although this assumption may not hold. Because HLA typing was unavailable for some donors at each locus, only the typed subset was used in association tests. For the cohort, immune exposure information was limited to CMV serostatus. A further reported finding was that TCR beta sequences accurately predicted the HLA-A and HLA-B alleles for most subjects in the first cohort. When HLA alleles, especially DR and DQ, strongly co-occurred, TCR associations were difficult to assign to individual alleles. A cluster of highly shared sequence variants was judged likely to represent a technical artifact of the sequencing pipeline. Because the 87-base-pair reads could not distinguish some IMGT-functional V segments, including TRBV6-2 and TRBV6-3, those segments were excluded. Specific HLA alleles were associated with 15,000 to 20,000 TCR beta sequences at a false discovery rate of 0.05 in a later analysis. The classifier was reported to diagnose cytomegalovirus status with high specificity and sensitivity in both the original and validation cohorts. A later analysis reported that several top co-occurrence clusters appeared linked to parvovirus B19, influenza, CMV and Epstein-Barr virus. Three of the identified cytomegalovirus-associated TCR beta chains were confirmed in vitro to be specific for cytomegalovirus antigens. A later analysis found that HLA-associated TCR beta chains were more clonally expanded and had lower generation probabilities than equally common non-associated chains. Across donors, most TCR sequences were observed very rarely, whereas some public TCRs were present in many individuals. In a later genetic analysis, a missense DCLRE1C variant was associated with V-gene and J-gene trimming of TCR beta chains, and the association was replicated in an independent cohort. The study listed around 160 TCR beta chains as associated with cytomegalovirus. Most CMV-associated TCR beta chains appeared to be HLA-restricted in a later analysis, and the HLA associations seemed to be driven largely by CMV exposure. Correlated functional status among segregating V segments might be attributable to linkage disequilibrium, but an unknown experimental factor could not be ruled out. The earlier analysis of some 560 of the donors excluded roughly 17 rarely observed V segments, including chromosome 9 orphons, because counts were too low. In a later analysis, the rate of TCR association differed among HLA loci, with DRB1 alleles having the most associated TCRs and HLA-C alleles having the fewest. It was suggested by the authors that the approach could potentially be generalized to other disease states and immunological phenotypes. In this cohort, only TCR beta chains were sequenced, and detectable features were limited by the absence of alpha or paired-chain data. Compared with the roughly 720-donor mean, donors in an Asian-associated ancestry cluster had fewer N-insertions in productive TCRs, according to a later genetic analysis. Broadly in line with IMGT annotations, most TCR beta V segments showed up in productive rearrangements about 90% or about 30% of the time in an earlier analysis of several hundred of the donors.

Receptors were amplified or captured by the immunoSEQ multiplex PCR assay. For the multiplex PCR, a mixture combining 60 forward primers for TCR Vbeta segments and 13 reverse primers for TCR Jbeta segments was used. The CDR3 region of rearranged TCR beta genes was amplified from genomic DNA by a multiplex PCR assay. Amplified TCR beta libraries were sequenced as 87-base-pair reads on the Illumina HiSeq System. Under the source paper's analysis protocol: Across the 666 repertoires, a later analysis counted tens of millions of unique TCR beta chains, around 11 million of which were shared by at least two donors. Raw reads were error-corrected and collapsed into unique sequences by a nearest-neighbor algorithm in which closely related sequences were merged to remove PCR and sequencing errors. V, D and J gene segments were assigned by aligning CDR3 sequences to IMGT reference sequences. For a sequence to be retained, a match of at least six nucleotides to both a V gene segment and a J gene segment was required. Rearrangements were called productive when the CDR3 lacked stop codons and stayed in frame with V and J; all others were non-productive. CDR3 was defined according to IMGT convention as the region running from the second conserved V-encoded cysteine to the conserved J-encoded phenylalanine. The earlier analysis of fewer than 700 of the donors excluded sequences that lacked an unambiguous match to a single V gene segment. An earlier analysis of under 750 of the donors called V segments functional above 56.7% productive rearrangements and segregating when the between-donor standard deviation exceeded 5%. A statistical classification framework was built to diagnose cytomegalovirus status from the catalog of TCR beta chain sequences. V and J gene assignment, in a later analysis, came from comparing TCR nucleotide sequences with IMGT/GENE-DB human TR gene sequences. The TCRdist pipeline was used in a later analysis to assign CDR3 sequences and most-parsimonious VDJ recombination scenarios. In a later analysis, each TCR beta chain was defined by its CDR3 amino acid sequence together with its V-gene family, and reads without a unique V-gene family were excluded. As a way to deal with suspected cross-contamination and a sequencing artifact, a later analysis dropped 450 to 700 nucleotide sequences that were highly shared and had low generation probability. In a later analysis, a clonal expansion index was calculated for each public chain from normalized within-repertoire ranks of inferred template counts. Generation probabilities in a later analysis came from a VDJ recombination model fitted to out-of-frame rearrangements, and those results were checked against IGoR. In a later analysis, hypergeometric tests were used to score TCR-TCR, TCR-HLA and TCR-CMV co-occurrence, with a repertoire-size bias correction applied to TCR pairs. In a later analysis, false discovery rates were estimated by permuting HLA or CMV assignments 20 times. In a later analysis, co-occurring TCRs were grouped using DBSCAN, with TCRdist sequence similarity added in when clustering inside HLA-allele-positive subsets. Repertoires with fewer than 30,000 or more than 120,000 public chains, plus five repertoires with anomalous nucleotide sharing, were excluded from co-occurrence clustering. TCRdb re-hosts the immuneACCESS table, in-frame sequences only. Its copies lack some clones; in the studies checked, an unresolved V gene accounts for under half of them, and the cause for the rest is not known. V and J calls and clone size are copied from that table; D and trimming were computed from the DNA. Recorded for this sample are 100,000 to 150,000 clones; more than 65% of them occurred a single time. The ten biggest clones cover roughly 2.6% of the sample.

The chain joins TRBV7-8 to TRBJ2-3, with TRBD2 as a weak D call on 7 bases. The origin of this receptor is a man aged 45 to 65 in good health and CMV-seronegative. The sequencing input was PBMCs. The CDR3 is CASSRRGGGRRGTDTQYF. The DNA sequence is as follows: TGTGCCAGCAGCCGCAGGGGCGGGGGCAGGCGGGGCACAGATACGCAGTATTTT. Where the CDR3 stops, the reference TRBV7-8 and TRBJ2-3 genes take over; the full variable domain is GAGVSQSPRYKVAKRGQDVALRCDPISGHVSLFWYQQALGQGPEFLTYFQNEAQLDKSGLPSDRFFAERPEGSVSTLKIQRTQQEDSAVYLCASSRRGGGRRGTDTQYFGPGTRLTVL.